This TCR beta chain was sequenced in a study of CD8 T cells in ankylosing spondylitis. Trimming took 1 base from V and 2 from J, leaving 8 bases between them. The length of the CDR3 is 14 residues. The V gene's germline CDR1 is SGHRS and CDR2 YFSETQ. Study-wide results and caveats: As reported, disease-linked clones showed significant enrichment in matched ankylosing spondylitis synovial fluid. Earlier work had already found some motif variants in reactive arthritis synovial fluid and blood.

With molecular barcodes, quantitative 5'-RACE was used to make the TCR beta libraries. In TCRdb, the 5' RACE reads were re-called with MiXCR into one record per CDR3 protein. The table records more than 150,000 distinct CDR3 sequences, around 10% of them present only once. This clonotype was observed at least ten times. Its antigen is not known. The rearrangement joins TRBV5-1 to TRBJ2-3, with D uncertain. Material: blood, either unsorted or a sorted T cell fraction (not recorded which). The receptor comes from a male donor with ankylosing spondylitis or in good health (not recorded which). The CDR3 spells CASSLSESTDTQYF. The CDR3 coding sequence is TGCGCCAGCAGCTTGTCGGAGTCCACAGATACGCAGTATTTT.